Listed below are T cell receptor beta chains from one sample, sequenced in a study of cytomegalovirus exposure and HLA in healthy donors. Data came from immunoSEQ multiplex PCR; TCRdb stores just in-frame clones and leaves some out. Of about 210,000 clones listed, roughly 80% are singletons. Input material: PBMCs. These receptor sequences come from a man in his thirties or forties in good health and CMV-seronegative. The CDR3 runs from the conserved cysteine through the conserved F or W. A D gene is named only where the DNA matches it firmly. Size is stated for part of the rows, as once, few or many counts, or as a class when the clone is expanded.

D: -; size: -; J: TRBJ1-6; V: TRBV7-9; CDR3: CSSSFNSYNSPLHF; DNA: TGTTCCAGCAGCTTCAACTCCTATAATTCACCCCTCCACTTT
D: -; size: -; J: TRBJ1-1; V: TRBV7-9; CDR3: CSSSLGTGGMSEAFF; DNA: TGTTCCAGCAGCCTAGGGACCGGGGGAATGAGTGAAGCTTTCTTT
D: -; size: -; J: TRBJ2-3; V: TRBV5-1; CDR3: CASSLAAGAITDTQYF; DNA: TGCGCCAGCAGCTTGGCCGCGGGGGCTATCACAGATACGCAGTATTTT
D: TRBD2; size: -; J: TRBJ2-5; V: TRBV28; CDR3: CASSLSGGRETQYF; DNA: TGTGCCAGCAGTTTAAGCGGGGGGAGGGAGACCCAGTACTTC
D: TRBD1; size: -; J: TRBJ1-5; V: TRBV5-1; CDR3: CASALTGEGNQPQHF; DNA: TGCGCCAGCGCCTTGACAGGGGAAGGCAATCAGCCCCAGCATTTT
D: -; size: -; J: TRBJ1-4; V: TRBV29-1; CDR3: CSVIIRGNEKLFF; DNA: TGCAGCGTAATAATTAGAGGAAATGAAAAACTGTTTTTT
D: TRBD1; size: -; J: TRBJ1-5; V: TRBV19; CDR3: CASSVWTGGNQPQHF; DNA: TGTGCCAGTAGCGTATGGACAGGGGGCAATCAGCCCCAGCATTTT
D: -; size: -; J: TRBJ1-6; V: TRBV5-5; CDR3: CASSLAGELASPLHF; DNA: TGTGCCAGCAGCCTTGCCGGAGAATTGGCTTCACCCCTCCACTTT
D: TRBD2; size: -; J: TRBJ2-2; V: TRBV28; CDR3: CASSSRLAGGPGELFF; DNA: TGTGCCAGCAGTTCACGACTAGCGGGGGGGCCCGGGGAGCTGTTTTTT
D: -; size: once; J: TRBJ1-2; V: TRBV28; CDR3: CASSEPGQIYGYTF; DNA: TGTGCCAGCAGCGAACCTGGGCAGATCTATGGCTACACCTTC
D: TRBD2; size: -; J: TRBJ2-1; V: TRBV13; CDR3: CASSPHSQRGGVNEQFF; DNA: TGTGCCAGCAGCCCGCACTCCCAGCGGGGGGGCGTCAATGAGCAGTTCTTC
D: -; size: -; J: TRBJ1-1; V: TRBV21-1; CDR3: CASSKIRGDWNTEAFF; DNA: TGTGCCAGCAGCAAAATTCGGGGAGACTGGAACACTGAAGCTTTCTTT
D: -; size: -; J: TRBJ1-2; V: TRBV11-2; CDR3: CASSSITGNYGYTF; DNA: TGTGCCAGCAGCTCAATAACAGGAAACTATGGCTACACCTTC
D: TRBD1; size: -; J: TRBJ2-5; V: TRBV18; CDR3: CASSPPRGQETQYF; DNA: TGTGCCAGCTCACCACCAAGGGGGCAGGAGACCCAGTACTTC
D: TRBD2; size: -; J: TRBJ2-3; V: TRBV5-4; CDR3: CASRPGTSLDTQYF; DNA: TGTGCCAGCAGGCCCGGGACTAGCCTAGATACGCAGTATTTT
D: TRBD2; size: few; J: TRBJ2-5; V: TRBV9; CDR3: CASSVSGEETQYF; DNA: TGTGCCAGCAGCGTAAGCGGGGAAGAGACCCAGTACTTC
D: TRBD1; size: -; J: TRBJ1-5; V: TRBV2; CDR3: CASSARTGLGRQPQHF; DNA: TGTGCCAGCAGTGCCCGGACAGGGTTAGGTCGTCAGCCCCAGCATTTT
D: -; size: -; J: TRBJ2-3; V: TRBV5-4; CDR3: CASSLAGTDTQYF; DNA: TGTGCCAGCAGCTTGGCGGGCACAGATACGCAGTATTTT
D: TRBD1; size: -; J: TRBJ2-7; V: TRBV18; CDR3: CASSPSTGPYEQYF; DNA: TGTGCCAGCTCACCCTCGACAGGGCCCTACGAGCAGTACTTC
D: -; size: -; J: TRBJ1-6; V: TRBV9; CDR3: CASSDRADSPLHF; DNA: TGTGCCAGCAGCGACAGGGCTGATTCACCCCTCCACTTT
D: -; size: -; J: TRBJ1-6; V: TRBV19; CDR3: CACGASSYNSPLHF; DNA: TGTGCGTGTGGGGCGAGCTCCTATAATTCACCCCTCCACTTT
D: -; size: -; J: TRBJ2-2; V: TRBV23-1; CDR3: CASSPLGQSREGTGELFF; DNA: TGCGCCAGCAGTCCCCTGGGACAGTCCCGGGAGGGCACCGGGGAGCTGTTTTTT
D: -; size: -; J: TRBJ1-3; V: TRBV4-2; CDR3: CASSPGQISGNTIYF; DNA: TGTGCCAGCAGCCCAGGACAGATCTCCGGAAACACCATATATTTT
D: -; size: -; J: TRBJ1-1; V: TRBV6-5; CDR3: CASMGRGVNTEAFF; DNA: TGTGCCAGCATGGGCAGGGGAGTGAACACTGAAGCTTTCTTT
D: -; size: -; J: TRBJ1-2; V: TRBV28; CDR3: CASILQGNYGYTF; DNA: TGTGCCAGCATCCTCCAGGGTAACTATGGCTACACCTTC
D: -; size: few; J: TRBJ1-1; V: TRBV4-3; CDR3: CASREGDRHNAEAFF; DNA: TGCGCCAGCAGAGAGGGAGACAGGCATAACGCAGAAGCTTTCTTT
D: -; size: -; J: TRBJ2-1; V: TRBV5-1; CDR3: CASSFEGNEQFF; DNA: TGCGCCAGCAGCTTCGAGGGCAATGAGCAGTTCTTC
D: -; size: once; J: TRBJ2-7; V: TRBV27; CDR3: CASSLLGGPYEQYF; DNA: TGTGCCAGCAGTTTGCTTGGGGGCCCGTACGAGCAGTACTTC
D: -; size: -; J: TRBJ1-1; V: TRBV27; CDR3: CASSLWGQNTEAFF; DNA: TGTGCCAGCAGTTTATGGGGACAGAACACTGAAGCTTTCTTT
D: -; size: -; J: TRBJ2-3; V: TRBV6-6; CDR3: CASSWDSRTDTQYF; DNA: TGTGCCAGCAGCTGGGACTCCCGCACAGATACGCAGTATTTT
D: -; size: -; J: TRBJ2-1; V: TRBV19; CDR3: CASSLLAQSSYNEQFF; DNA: TGTGCCAGTAGTCTTCTAGCGCAGAGCTCCTACAATGAGCAGTTCTTC
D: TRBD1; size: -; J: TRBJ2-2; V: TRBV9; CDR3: CASSGGQENTGELFF; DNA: TGTGCCAGCAGCGGGGGACAGGAGAACACCGGGGAGCTGTTTTTT
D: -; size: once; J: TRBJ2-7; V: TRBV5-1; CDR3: CASSLVGNYEQYF; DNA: TGCGCCAGCAGCTTGGTCGGGAACTACGAGCAGTACTTC
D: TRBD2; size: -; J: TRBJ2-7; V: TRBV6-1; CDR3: CASSLGLAGAYEQYF; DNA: TGTGCCAGCAGTCTAGGACTAGCGGGGGCCTACGAGCAGTACTTC
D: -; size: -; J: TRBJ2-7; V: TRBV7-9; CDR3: CASSLTGVGSEQYF; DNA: TGTGCCAGCAGCTTAACTGGGGTGGGGAGCGAGCAGTACTTC
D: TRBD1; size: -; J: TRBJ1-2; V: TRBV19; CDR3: CASSTETGSSYTF; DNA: TGTGCCAGTAGTACCGAGACAGGGAGTAGCTACACCTTC
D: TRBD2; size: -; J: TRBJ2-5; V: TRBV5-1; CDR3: CASSLLGAGGRQETQYF; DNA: TGCGCCAGCAGCTTGCTCGGGGCGGGGGGGCGTCAAGAGACCCAGTACTTC
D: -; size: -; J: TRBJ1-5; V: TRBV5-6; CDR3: CASSATTGHQPQHF; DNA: TGTGCCAGCAGCGCAACCACAGGGCATCAGCCCCAGCATTTT